This TCR beta chain was captured by sequencing in a study of vaccination and CD4 T cells after COVID-19. Per the germline V gene, CDR1 is MDHEN and CDR2 is SYDVKM. The CDR3 contains 15 residues. Trimming took off 6 bases at V and 5 bases at J, with 20 bases between the two ends. In the case of this clonotype: The antigen remains undetermined.

An Oncomine TCR Beta short-read assay was used to sequence the DNA from cultured CD4+ T cells. TCRdb processed the PCR reads anew with MiXCR; each CDR3 protein has one entry. The repertoire holds more than 9,000 distinct CDR3 sequences, with 41% as singletons. Regarding treatment: roughly nine-day PBMC culture with coronavirus spike peptide pools or control peptides (ViraFEST assay). PBMCs were cultured at some 2.1 million per well with approximately 9.8 IU/ml IL-2 and approximately 10 ug/ml peptide pools. The V gene is TRBV28, the J gene TRBJ2-7, with D uncertain. The TCR was taken from a human donor who had recovered from COVID-19. The sequencing used CD4+ T cells from blood, cultured in vitro, collected after SARS-CoV-2 vaccination. The CDR3 region is CASRSQLIGSNEQYF. DNA of the CDR3: TGTGCCAGCAGGAGCCAGTTGATAGGGTCCAACGAGCAGTACTTC. Looking up the rest from reference TRBV28 and TRBJ2-7 gives the full variable domain: DVKVTQSSRYLVKRTGEKVFLECVQDMDHENMFWYRQDPGLGLRLIYFSYDVKMKEKGDIPEGYSVSREKKERFSLILESASTNQTSMYLCASRSQLIGSNEQYFGPGTRLTVT.